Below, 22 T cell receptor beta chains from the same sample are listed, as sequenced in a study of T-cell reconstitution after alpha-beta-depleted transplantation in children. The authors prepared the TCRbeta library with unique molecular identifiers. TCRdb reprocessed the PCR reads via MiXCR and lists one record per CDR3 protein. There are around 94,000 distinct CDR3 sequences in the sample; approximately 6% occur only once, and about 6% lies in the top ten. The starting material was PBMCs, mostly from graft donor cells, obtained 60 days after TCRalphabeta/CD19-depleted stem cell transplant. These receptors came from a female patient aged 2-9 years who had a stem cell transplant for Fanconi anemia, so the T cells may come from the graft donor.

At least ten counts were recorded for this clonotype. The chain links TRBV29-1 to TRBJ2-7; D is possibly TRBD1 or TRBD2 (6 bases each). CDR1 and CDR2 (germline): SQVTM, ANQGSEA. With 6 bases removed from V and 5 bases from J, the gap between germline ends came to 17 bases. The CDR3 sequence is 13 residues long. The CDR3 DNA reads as TGCAGCGTCAGAAGGGGGGTAAAGGACGAGCAGTACTTC. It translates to CSVRRGVKDEQYF.

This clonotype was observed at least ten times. CDR3 DNA sequence: TGCAGTGCTAGGCGGGACAAGTACAATGAGCAGTTCTTC. Protein: CSARRDKYNEQFF. The genes are TRBV20-1 and TRBJ2-1; possibly TRBD1 or TRBD2 for D (6 bases each). Germline V gives CDR1 DFQATT, CDR2 SNEGSKA (reference sequence). The CDR3 runs to 13 residues. V was shortened by 3 bases and J by 4 bases, with 10 bases between the two germline ends.

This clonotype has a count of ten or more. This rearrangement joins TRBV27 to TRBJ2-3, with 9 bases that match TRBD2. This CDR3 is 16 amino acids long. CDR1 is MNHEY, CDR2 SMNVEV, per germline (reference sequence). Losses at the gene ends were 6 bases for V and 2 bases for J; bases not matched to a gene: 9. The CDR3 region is CASRVAGAPYTDTQYF. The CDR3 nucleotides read TGTGCCAGCAGGGTAGCGGGAGCCCCCTACACAGATACGCAGTATTTT.

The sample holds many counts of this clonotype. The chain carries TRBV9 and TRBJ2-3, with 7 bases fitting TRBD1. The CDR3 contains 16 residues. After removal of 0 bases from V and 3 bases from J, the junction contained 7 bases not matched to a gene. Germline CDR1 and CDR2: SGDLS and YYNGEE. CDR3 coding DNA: TGTGCCAGCAGCGTAGGAGGGGGCGCGAGTACAGATACGCAGTATTTT. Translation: CASSVGGGASTDTQYF.

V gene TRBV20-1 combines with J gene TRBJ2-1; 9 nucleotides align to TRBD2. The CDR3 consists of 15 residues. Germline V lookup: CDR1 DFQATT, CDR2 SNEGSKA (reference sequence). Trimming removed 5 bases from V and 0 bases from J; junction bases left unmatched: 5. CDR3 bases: TGCAGTGCTGCCATAGCGGGAGTCTCCTACAATGAGCAGTTCTTC. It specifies CSAAIAGVSYNEQFF.

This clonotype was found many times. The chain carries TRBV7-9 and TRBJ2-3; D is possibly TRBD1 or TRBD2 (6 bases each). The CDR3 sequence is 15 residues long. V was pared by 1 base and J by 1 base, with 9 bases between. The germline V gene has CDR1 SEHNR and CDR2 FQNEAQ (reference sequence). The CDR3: CASSLEGGGTDTQYF. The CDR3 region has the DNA TGTGCCAGCAGCTTAGAGGGGGGCGGCACAGATACGCAGTATTTT.

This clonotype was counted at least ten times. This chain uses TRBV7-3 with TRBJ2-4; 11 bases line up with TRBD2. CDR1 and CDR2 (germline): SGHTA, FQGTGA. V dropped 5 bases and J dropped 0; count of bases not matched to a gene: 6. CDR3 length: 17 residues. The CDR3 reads CASSPHSGRAAKNIQYF. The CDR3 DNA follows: TGTGCCAGCAGCCCCCATAGCGGGAGGGCAGCCAAAAACATTCAGTACTTC.

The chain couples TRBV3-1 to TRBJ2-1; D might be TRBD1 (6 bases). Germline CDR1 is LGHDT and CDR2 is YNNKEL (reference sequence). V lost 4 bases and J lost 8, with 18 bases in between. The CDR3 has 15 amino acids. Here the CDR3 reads CASSRPRQGKDEQFF. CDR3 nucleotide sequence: TGTGCCAGCAGCCGGCCGAGGCAGGGGAAGGATGAGCAGTTCTTC.

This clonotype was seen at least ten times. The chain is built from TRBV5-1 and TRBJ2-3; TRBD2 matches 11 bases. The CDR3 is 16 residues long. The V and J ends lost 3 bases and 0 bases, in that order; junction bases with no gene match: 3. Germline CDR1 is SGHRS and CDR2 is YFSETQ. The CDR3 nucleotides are TGCGCCAGCAGCTCACTAGCGGGGGATAGCACAGATACGCAGTATTTT. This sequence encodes CASSSLAGDSTDTQYF.

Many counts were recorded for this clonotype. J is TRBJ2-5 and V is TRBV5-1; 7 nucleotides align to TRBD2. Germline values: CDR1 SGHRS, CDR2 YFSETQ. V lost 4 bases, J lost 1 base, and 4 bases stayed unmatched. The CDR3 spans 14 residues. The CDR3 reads CASSAIAGQETQYF. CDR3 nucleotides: TGCGCCAGCAGCGCTATAGCGGGCCAAGAGACCCAGTACTTC.

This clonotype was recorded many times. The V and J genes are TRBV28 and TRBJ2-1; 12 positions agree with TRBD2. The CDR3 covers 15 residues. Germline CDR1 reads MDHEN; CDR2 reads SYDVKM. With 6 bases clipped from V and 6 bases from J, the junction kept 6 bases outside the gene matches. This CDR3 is CASSLPGLAGNEQFF. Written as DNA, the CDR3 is TGTGCCAGCAGCCTACCGGGACTAGCGGGCAATGAGCAGTTCTTC.

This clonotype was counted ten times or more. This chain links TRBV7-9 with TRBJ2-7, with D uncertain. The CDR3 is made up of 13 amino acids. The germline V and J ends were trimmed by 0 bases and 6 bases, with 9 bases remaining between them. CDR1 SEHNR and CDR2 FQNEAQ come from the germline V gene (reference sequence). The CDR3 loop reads CASSLAVSFEQYF. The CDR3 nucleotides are TGTGCCAGCAGCTTAGCGGTTAGCTTCGAGCAGTACTTC. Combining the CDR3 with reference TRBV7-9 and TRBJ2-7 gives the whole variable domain DTGVSQNPRHKITKRGQNVTFRCDPISEHNRLYWYRQTLGQGPEFLTYFQNEAQLEKSRLLSDRFSAERPKGSFSTLEIQRTEQGDSAMYLCASSLAVSFEQYFGPGTRLTVT.

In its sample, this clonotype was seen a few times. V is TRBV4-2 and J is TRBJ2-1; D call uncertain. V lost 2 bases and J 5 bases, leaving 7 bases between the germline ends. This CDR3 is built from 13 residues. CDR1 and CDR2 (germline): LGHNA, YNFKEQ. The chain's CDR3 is CASSQYSNNEQFF. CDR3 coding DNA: TGTGCCAGCAGCCAATACAGCAACAATGAGCAGTTCTTC.

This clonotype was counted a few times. CDR3: CASSQGAEAGGKRSFYEQYF. CDR3 coding DNA: TGTGCCAGCAGCCAAGGCGCGGAAGCGGGAGGGAAACGATCTTTCTACGAGCAGTACTTC. The chain uses TRBV3-1 and TRBJ2-7; 10 bases fit TRBD2. Trimming cost V 1 base and J 3 bases; bases outside gene matches: 18. The CDR3 has 20 amino acids. Germline assignment: CDR1 LGHDT and CDR2 YNNKEL (reference sequence).

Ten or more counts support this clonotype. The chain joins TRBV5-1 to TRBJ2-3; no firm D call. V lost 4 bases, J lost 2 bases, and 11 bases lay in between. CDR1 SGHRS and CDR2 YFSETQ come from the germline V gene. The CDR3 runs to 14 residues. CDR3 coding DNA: TGCGCCAGCAGCGACCTGGGAATCACAGATACGCAGTATTTT. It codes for CASSDLGITDTQYF.

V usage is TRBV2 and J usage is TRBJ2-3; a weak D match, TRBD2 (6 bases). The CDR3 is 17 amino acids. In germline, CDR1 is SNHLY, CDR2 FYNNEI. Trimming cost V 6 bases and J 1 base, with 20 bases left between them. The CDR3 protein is CASREPPTRKGTDTQYF. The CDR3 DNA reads TGTGCCAGCAGGGAGCCCCCGACTAGAAAGGGCACAGATACGCAGTATTTT.

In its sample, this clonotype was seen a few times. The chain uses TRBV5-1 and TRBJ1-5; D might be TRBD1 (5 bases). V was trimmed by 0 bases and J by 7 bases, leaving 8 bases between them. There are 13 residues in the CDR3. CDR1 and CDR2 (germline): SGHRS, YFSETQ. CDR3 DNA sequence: TGCGCCAGCAGCTTGGACGGGGACCAGCCCCAGCATTTT. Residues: CASSLDGDQPQHF.

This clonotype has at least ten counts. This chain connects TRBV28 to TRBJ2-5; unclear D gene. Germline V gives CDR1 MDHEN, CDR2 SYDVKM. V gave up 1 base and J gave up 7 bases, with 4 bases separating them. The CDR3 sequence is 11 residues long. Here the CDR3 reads CASSLYRTQYF. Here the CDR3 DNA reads TGTGCCAGCAGTTTATACAGGACCCAGTACTTC.

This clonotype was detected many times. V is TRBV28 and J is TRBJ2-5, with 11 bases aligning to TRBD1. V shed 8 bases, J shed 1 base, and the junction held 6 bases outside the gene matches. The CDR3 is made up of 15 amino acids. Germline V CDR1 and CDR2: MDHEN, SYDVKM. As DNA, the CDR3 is TGTGCCAGCCAATCCGGGACAGGGGGCCAAGAGACCCAGTACTTC. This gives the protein CASQSGTGGQETQYF.

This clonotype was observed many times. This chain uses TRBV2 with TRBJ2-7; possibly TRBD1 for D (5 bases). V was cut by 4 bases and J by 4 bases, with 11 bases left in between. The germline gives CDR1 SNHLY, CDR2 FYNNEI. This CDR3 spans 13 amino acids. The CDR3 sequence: CASSVPGPYEQYF. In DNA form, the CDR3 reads TGTGCCAGCAGTGTTCCAGGGCCGTACGAGCAGTACTTC.

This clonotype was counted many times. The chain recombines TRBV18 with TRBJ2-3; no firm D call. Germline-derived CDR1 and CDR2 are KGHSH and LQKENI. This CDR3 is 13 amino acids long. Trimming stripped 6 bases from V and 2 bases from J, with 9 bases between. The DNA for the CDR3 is TGTGCCAGCTCCCCCACTCACACAGATACGCAGTATTTT. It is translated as CASSPTHTDTQYF.

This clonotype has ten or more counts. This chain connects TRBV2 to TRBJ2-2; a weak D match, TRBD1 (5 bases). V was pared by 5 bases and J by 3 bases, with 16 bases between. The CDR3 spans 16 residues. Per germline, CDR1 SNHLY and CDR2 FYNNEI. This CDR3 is CASSPTGFRDTGELFF. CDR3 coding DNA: TGTGCCAGCAGTCCTACAGGTTTCCGGGACACCGGGGAGCTGTTTTTT.